The table lists the clone carrying this TCR beta chain with a few counts. This entry is derived from a study of blood T cell repertoires in COVID-19. The data were produced by immunoSEQ multiplex PCR, yet TCRdb's version contains in-frame clones alone and is incomplete. Of around 400,000 clones detected, over 80% appear once; the ten largest clones hold 5% to 6%. Per the germline V gene, CDR1 is SGHTA and CDR2 is FQGTGA. This CDR3 spans 13 amino acids. V lost 5 bases, J lost 10 bases, and 17 bases lay in between. Donors in Cohort 3 counted as recovered after two negative PCRs, clearance, or symptom resolution.

This TCR was recovered from a woman between 45 and 65 years old who had recovered from COVID-19. J is TRBJ1-1 and V is TRBV7-3, with D maybe TRBD1 (6 bases). Sequences were obtained from PBMCs or T cells enriched from blood (not recorded which). The DNA for the CDR3 is TGTGCCAGCAGCGTAAGCCCAGGGGAGGGAGCTTTCTTT. Encoded protein: CASSVSPGEGAFF.